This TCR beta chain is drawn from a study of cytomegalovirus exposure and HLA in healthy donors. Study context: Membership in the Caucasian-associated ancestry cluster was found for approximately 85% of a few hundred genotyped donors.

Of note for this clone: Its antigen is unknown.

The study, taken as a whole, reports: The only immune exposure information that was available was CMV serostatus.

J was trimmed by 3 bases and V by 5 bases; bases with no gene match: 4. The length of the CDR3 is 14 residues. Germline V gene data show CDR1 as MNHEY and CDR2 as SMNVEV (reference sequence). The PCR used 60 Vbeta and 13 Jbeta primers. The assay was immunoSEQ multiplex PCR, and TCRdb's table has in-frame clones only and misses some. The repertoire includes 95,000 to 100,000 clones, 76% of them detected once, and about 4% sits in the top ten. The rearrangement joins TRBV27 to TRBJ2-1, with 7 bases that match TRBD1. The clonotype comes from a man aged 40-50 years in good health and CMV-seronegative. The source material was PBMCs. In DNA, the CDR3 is TGTGCCAGCAGTCTCGGGACAGTCTACAATGAGCAGTTCTTC. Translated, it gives CASSLGTVYNEQFF.